This T cell receptor (beta chain) was observed in a study of cytomegalovirus exposure and HLA in healthy donors. Study results and caveats: Specificity for CMV antigens was confirmed in vitro for a few of the CMV-associated chains.

Worth noting for this clone: Its antigen is undetermined.

The study ran its PCR with 60 Vbeta and 13 Jbeta primers. The protocol was immunoSEQ multiplex PCR, while the TCRdb copy is restricted to in-frame clones and leaves out a portion. The sample shows a few hundred thousand clones, about 83% of them seen only once. CDR3 size: 14 residues. Germline-derived CDR1 and CDR2 are MNHEY and SMNVEV (reference sequence). Trimming shortened V by 6 bases and J by 2 bases, and 14 bases separated the two germline ends. The chain links TRBV27 to TRBJ2-7; maybe TRBD1 (6 bases). Sequencing was carried out using PBMCs. This receptor was taken from a girl under 18 in good health and CMV-seronegative. The CDR3 loop reads CASSLRGFTYEQYF. CDR3 coding DNA: TGTGCCAGCAGCCTCAGGGGTTTCACCTACGAGCAGTACTTC.